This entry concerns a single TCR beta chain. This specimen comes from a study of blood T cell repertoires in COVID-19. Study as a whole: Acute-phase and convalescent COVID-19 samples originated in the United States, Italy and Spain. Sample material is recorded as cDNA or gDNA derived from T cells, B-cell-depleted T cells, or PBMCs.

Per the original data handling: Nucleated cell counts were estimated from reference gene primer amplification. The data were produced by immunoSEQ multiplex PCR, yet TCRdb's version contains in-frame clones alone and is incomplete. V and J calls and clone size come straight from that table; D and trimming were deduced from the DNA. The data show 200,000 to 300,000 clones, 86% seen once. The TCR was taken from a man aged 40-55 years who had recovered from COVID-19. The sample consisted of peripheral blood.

CDR3 amino acids: CASNPEGAVVLGSADTQYF. In nucleotides, the CDR3 is TGTGCCAGCAACCCGGAGGGGGCAGTTGTTCTAGGTTCTGCAGATACGCAGTATTTT. The chain recombines TRBV2 with TRBJ2-3, with a possible D match to TRBD1 (7 bases). Germline loops: CDR1 SNHLY, CDR2 FYNNEI. Trimming removed 7 bases from V and 4 bases from J, with 30 bases in between. The CDR3 covers 19 residues.